What follows is one T cell receptor beta chain and its context. Its antigen is currently unknown. The entirety of the isolated RNA underwent reverse transcription, so expressed TCRB transcripts were sequenced. Clones were sequenced by immunoSEQ multiplex PCR, and TCRdb holds only the in-frame ones, with some missing. The sample consists of approximately 260,000 clones, 24% of them appearing once. This sample is drawn from a study of beta chain features in type 1 diabetes. Broader study findings: Across all four CD4+ subsets, people with type 1 diabetes showed modestly shorter TCRB CDR3s. At VDJ recombination sites, type 1 diabetes patients had fewer insertions and more deleted nucleotides. Any PCR bias toward short templates would affect both groups alike.

The TCR originated in a woman aged 25 to 39 with type 1 diabetes. Input material: naive CD4+ T cells from blood.

CDR3 nucleotides: TGTGCCAGCAGCGACAGACTAGCCCGGGAGACCCAGTACTTC. It yields the protein CASSDRLARETQYF. The genes are TRBV5-4 and TRBJ2-5, with TRBD2 matching 7 bases. Germline assignment: CDR1 SGHNT and CDR2 YYREEE (reference sequence). The ends lost 4 bases at V and 5 bases at J; junction bases unmatched: 8. CDR3 size: 14 residues.